This T cell receptor beta chain was found in a study of sequential checkpoint blockade in melanoma. Study overall: First-line arms were nivolumab then ipilimumab, or the reverse, randomized 1:1. After both sequences, patients received maintenance nivolumab.

Treatment here: randomized to nivolumab then ipilimumab (arm A) or the reverse (arm B). From thawed PBMCs, live CD3+CD8+ cells negative for CD19 and CD56 were sorted. Trimming took 6 bases from V and 9 from J, leaving 18 bases between them. The CDR3 covers 13 residues. The germline gives CDR1 MNHEY, CDR2 SMNVEV (reference sequence). Clones were read by immunoSEQ multiplex PCR, and TCRdb kept only the in-frame ones, dropping some. The profile shows approximately 3,700 clones, 57% of them singletons. The clonotype originates from a human patient with melanoma. Some clones in this sample may be carry-over from other donors' samples. The input for sequencing was CD8+ T cells sorted from blood (inferred from file names), taken from a patient given nivolumab and ipilimumab in sequence. The chain has TRBV27 and TRBJ2-7; D is perhaps TRBD2 (5 bases). CDR3 region: CASRLDFNTLQYF. CDR3 in DNA: TGTGCCAGCAGATTGGACTTCAATACGTTGCAGTACTTC.